Many counts were recorded for the clone carrying this T cell receptor (beta chain). The antigen remains unidentified. The data originate from a study of T cells after yellow fever vaccination. Background on the study: SMART-Seq v4 Ultra Low Input served to prepare low-cell-number fractions. Study observations and caveats: There was a small share of clonotypes that showed up in both the CD4 and CD8 compartments. A large majority of primary-vaccination clones showed up again after the booster (96% CD4, 85% to 90% CD8).

The study made its TCR cDNA through 5'RACE template switching. That step introduced a universal primer site along with UMIs. From the 5' RACE reads, TCRdb called clonotypes with MiXCR, one entry per CDR3 protein. The sample shows some 120,000 distinct CDR3 sequences, under 8% of them seen only once. This CDR3 region has 14 residues. Trimming took 3 bases from V and 3 from J, leaving 11 bases between them. Germline V CDR1 and CDR2: MNHEY, SMNVEV (reference sequence). The TCR originated in a man aged 18 to 29 who received the YFV17D yellow fever vaccine. The chain couples TRBV27 to TRBJ1-1; D not resolved. Sample: CD4+ T cells sorted from PBMCs, taken approximately 11 days after the first yellow fever vaccination. The CDR3 region has the DNA TGTGCCAGCAGTTTCACGCGCTCCCACACTGAAGCTTTCTTT. Encoded protein: CASSFTRSHTEAFF.